The clone carrying this TCR beta chain was picked up a small number of times. This entry belongs to a study of identical twins. V was trimmed by 10 bases and J by 2 bases, leaving 21 bases between them. The CDR3 is made up of 17 amino acids. Germline CDR1 ENHRY, CDR2 SYGVKD. TCRdb passed the 5' RACE reads through MiXCR, listing each CDR3 protein once. The repertoire holds around 490,000 distinct CDR3 sequences, with roughly an eighth as singletons. Separately, the same data were catalogued under a study of yellow fever vaccine responses in identical twins.

The genes are TRBV10-3 and TRBJ1-6; possibly TRBD1 for D (6 bases). Input material: CD4+ T cells sorted from blood. The TCR was taken from a woman aged 18 to 35 in good health. CDR3 in DNA: TGTGCCAATAAAAAACAGGGAATCAGCCCCTATAATTCACCCCTCCACTTT. Translation: CANKKQGISPYNSPLHF.